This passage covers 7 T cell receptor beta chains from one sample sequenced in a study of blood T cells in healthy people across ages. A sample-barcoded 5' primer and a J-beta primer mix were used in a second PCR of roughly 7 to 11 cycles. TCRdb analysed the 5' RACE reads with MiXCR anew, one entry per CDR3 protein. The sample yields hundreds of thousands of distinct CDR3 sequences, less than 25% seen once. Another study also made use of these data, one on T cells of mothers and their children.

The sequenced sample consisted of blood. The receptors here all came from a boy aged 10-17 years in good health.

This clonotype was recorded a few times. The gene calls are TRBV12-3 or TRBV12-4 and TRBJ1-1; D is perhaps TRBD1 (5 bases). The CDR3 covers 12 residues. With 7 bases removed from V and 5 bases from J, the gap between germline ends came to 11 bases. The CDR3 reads CASKTGGTEAFF. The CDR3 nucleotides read TGTGCCAGCAAAACCGGGGGGACTGAAGCTTTCTTT.

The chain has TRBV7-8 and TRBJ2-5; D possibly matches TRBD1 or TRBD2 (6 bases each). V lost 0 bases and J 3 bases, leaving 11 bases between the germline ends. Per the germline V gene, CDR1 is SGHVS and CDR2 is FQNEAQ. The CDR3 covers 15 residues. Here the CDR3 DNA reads TGTGCCAGCAGCTTAGCGCTGGGGGGCGAAGAGACCCAGTACTTC. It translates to CASSLALGGEETQYF.

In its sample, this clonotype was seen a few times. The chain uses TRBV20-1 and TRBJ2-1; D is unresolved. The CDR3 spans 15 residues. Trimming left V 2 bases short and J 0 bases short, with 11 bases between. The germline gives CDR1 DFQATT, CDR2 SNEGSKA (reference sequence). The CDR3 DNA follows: TGCAGTGCTAGAAACCCCTATAGCTCCTACAATGAGCAGTTCTTC. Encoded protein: CSARNPYSSYNEQFF.

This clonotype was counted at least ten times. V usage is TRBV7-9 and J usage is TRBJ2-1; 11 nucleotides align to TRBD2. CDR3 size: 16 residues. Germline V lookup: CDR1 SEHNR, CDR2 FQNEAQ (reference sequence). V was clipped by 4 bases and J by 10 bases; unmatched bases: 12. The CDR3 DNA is TGTGCCAGCAGCTCCACCAGGACTAGCGGGTCGGGGGAGCAGTTCTTC. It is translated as CASSSTRTSGSGEQFF.

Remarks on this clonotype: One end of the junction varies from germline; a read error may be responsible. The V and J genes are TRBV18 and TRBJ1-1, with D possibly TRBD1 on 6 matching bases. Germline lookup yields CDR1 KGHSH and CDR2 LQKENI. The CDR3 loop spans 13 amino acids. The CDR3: CAGSPDRNTEAFF. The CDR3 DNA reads TGTGCCGGCTCACCGGACAGAAACACTGAAGCTTTCTTT.

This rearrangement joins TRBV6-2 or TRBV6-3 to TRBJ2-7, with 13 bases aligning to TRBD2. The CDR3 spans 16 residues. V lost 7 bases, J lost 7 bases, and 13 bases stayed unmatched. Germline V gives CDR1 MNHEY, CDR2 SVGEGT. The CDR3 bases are TGTGCCAGCACGGTAGGACTAGCGGGAGCTTTTTATGAGCAGTACTTC. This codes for CASTVGLAGAFYEQYF.

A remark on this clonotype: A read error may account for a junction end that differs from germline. The CDR3 DNA follows: TGTGCCAGCAGCCAAGAGACCTCAACAGGGAGTCGGTTCTTC. Its protein is CASSQETSTGSRFF. The chain joins TRBV3-1 to TRBJ2-5; maybe TRBD1 (6 bases). Germline assignment: CDR1 LGHDT and CDR2 YNNKEL (reference sequence). The CDR3 spans 14 residues.